This TCR beta chain derives from a study of T cells in tumors after PD-1 blockade. Study-wide context: Patients received pembrolizumab 200 mg every 3 weeks or cemiplimab 350 mg every 2 weeks. A subset received ongoing vismodegib 150 mg daily alongside anti-PD-1 therapy. Whole-study findings and limits: Blood contained about 40% of the tumor's TCR clonotypes.

Of note for this clone: Its matching antigen is unknown.

The germline V gene encodes CDR1 SGHDT and CDR2 YYEEEE. This CDR3 has 15 amino acids. V lost 3 bases and J lost 6, with 15 bases in between. The protocol was immunoSEQ multiplex PCR, while the TCRdb copy is restricted to in-frame clones and leaves out a portion. The profile shows 55,000 to 65,000 clones, roughly 77% of them singletons. The sequence came from a human donor with basal cell carcinoma. This sample comprised PBMCs, obtained before anti-PD-1 treatment. This chain joins TRBV5-6 and TRBJ1-4, with a tentative D call TRBD1 (5 bases). The CDR3 protein is CASSWTGTRDEKLFF. The CDR3 bases are TGTGCCAGCAGCTGGACCGGGACTCGCGATGAAAAACTGTTTTTT.